The source of this TCR beta chain is a study of T-cell reconstitution after alpha-beta-depleted transplantation in children. Unique molecular identifiers tagged the TCRbeta library. TCRdb fed the PCR reads into MiXCR, producing one record per CDR3 protein. The profile covers more than 120,000 distinct CDR3 sequences, with about 8.8% appearing a single time and 15% to 20% taken by the ten largest. The table lists this clonotype with many counts. Its antigen is not known. Study observations and caveats: T-cell counts and diversity were attributed mostly to newly produced T cells one year after transplant. By about two months after transplant, alpha-beta T cells reportedly arose from several hundred graft clones that had expanded.

Germline-derived CDR1 and CDR2 are SGDLS and YYNGEE. The V gene end was trimmed by 4 bases and the J gene end by 1 base; junction bases not matched to a gene: 10. CDR3 length: 16 residues. This rearrangement joins TRBV9 to TRBJ1-1, with 7 nucleotides matching TRBD1. The sequence derives from a female patient aged 2 to 10 who had a stem cell transplant for congenital amegakaryocytic thrombocytopenia, so the T cells may come from the graft donor. The sequencing used PBMCs, mostly from graft donor cells, collected 180 days after TCRalphabeta/CD19-depleted stem cell transplant. For the CDR3, the DNA is TGTGCCAGCAGCAAGGGACAGACCCCCAGGAACACTGAAGCTTTCTTT. This gives the protein CASSKGQTPRNTEAFF.